This T cell receptor beta chain was recovered during a study of T cell responses to AZD1222 COVID-19 vaccine (dated by TCRdb to the early 2020s). About the investigation overall: AZD1222 recipients whose second dose came at about 4 weeks and those whose second dose came at about 12 weeks were combined into one group, since spike-specific TCR depth and breadth did not differ between the two schedules. TCR sequencing was performed for about 240 trial participants, of whom around 200 were given two doses of AZD1222 and some 26 were given two doses of MenACWY control vaccine. Trial participants were enrolled by age into 18-55, 56-69 and 70-plus year subgroups, with about 150, 27 and 61 TCR-sequenced participants respectively. What the study reported, not specific to this receptor: Participants were mostly white British, with more females than males. The authors suggested clonal diversity may have been underestimated. Reportedly, close to half of the unique spike-specific TCRs recognized epitopes lying outside the regions that are mutated in the B.1.351 and B.1.1.7 variants. In the small 56-69-year group, the increase in depth fell short of significance, most likely because of low power. CD4 TCRs associated with the vaccine covered the entire spike protein, and the dominant responses were in regions 160-218 and 743-854. Conclusions about previously exposed vaccinees are limited because only five or six AZD1222 recipients were SARS-CoV-2 seropositive at baseline. Spike-specific TCR breadth and depth rose significantly after two AZD1222 doses compared with day 0 and with MenACWY recipients. Because no day 14 peak-response samples were available, repertoires were characterized only after the peak T cell response.

The CDR3 regions of human TCRbeta chains were analyzed by immunosequencing. The paper's processing steps were these. TCRs in the repertoires were matched against a reference library of SARS-CoV-2-specific TCRs that had been generated with the MIRA antigen-specificity platform. Breadth was defined as the fraction of unique TCRs that were SARS-CoV-2-associated. Depth was defined as the fraction of total T cells that were SARS-CoV-2-associated. Using the MIRA data, each spike-specific TCR was assigned both to the spike region to which the TCR was reactive and to a CD4 or CD8 class. Log10-transformed breadth and depth values were compared by one-way ANOVA with Sidak's multiple comparisons tests. In TCRdb, the immuneACCESS table is reduced to in-frame sequences with V and J assigned. These tables do not hold every clone; where another copy was compared, an unresolved V gene accounts for under half, and the others remain unexplained. D and trimming were read from the DNA, whereas the V and J calls and clone size are those reported in that table. This sample holds about 130,000 clones; about nine tenths were observed only once. The top ten clones comprise approximately 1.6% of the sample.

Turning to this clone: Its antigen is not yet known. Per-nucleotide qualities are absent, and no much larger clonotype sits a single base away.

The sample's time point label, decoded: baseline before first vaccination. The vaccinee samples were drawn from two UK trials, COV001 and COV002, one of which was a single-blind randomized controlled phase 2/3 trial testing AZD1222 (ChAdOx1 nCoV-19) in healthy adults. Trial participant PBMC samples were collected at day 0 and day 28 after the second dose for TCRbeta chain sequencing. The CDR3 measures 17 amino acids from cysteine to phenylalanine. Only CDR3 DNA remains: 51 bases, in frame from the first base. Unmatched junction bases come to 9, with V trimmed by 4 bases and J by 6 bases. The germline V gene specifies SGHRS as CDR1 and YFSETQ as CDR2.

The source material was peripheral blood, sampled on day 0 of AZD1222 vaccination. The clonotype originates from an adult in good health. This sequence uses TRBV5-1 and TRBJ2-2; 13 bases in the junction line up with TRBD2. The CDR3: CASSTRRTSGGSGELFF. The DNA sequence is given as TGCGCCAGCAGCACCCGCAGGACTAGCGGGGGTTCCGGGGAGCTGTTTTTT. Full variable domain (CDR3 extended with the reference TRBV5-1 and TRBJ2-2 proteins): KAGVTQTPRYLIKTRGQQVTLSCSPISGHRSVSWYQQTPGQGLQFLFEYFSETQRNKGNFPGRFSGRQFSNSRSEMNVSTLELGDSALYLCASSTRRTSGGSGELFFGEGSRLTVL.